This TCR beta chain was retrieved from a study of CD8 T cells in ankylosing spondylitis. It was by quantitative 5'-RACE with molecular barcodes that TCR beta libraries were made. One entry per CDR3 protein, called by TCRdb with MiXCR from the 5' RACE reads. This sample has approximately 150,000 distinct CDR3 sequences, with around a tenth found just once. As for this clonotype: Its antigen remains unknown.

General study points: Disease-linked clones were reportedly significantly enriched in matched ankylosing spondylitis synovial fluid. A CD8+ phenotype characterized the disease-linked clones, which were relatively rare in peripheral blood. Past studies reported some motif variants in reactive arthritis synovial fluid and blood.

Trimming stripped 4 bases from V and 2 bases from J, with 13 bases between. Germline V gene sequence: CDR1 SNHLY, CDR2 FYNNEI. There are 15 residues in the CDR3. The V and J genes are TRBV2 and TRBJ2-3, with D hard to call. The sequenced sample consisted of blood, either unsorted or a sorted T cell fraction (not recorded which). The clonotype comes from a female donor with ankylosing spondylitis or in good health (not recorded which). The CDR3 loop reads CASSGSSGITDTQYF. The CDR3, as DNA: TGTGCCAGCAGTGGTAGTAGTGGGATCACAGATACGCAGTATTTT.